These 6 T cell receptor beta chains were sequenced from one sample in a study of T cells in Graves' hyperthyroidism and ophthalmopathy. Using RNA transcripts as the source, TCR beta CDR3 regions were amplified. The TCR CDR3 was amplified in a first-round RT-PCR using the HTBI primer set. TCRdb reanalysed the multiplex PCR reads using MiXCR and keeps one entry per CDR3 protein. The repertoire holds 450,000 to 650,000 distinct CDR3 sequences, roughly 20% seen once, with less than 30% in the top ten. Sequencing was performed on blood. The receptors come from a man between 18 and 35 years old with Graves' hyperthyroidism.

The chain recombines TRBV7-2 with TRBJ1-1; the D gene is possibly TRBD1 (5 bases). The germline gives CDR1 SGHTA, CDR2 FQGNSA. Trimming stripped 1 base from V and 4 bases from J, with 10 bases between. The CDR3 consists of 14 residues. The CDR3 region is CASSLVAGTTEAFF. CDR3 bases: TGTGCCAGCAGCTTAGTCGCAGGGACCACTGAAGCTTTCTTT.

CDR3 in DNA: TGCAGCGTTGAAACTAGCGGTGTCTCCTACGAGCAGTACTTC. This sequence encodes CSVETSGVSYEQYF. The rearrangement joins TRBV29-1 to TRBJ2-7, with 8 bases that match TRBD2. J lost 0 bases, V lost 2 bases, and 3 bases had no gene match. CDR1 SQVTM and CDR2 ANQGSEA come from the germline V gene. The CDR3 has 14 residues.

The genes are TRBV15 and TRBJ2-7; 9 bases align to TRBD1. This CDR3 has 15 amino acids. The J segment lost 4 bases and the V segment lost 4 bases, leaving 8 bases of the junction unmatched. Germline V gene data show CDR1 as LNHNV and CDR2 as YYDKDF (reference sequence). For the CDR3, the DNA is TGTGCCACCAGCACACGACAGGGGGAGAGTTACGAGCAGTACTTC. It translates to CATSTRQGESYEQYF.

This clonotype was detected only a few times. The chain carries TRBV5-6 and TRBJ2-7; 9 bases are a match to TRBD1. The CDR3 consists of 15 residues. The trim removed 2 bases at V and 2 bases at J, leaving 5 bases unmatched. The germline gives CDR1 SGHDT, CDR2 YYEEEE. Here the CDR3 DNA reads TGTGCCAGCAGCTTCCGGGACAGGGAACCCTACGAGCAGTACTTC. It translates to CASSFRDREPYEQYF.

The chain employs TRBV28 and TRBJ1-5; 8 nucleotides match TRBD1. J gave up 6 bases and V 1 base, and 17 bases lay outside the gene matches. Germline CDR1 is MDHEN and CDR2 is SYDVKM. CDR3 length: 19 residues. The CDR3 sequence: CASSLLPYIGQGWSQPQHF. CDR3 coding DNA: TGTGCCAGCAGTTTATTACCCTATATTGGACAGGGATGGTCTCAGCCCCAGCATTTT. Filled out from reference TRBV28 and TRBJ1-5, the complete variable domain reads DVKVTQSSRYLVKRTGEKVFLECVQDMDHENMFWYRQDPGLGLRLIYFSYDVKMKEKGDIPEGYSVSREKKERFSLILESASTNQTSMYLCASSLLPYIGQGWSQPQHFGDGTRLSIL.

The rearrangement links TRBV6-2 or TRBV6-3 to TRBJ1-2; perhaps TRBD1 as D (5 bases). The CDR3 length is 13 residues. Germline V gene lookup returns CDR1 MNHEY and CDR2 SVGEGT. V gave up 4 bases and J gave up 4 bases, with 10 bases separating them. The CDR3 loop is CASSLGPSYGYTF. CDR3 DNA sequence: TGTGCCAGCAGTTTGGGACCGTCCTATGGCTACACCTTC.